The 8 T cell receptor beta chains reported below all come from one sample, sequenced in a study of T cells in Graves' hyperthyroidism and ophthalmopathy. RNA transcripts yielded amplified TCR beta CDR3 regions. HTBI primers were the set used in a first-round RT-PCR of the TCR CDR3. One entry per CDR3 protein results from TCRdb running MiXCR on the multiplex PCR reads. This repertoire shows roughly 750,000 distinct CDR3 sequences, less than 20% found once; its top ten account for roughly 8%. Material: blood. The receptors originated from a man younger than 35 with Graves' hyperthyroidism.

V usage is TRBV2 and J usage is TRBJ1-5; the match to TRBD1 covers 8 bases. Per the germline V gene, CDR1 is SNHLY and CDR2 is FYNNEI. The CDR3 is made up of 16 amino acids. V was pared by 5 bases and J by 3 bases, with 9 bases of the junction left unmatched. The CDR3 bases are TGTGCCAGCAGTACCCGGGGGACAGGAATCAATCAGCCCCAGCATTTT. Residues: CASSTRGTGINQPQHF. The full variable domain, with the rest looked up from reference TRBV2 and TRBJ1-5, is EPEVTQTPSHQVTQMGQEVILRCVPISNHLYFYWYRQILGQKVEFLVSFYNNEISEKSEIFDDQFSVERPDGSNFTLKIRSTKLEDSAMYFCASSTRGTGINQPQHFGDGTRLSIL.

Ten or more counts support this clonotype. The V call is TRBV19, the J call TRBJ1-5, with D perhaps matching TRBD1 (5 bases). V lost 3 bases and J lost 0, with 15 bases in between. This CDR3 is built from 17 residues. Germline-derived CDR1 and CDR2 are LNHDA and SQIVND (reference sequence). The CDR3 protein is CASSISAGRDSNQPQHF. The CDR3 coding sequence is TGTGCCAGTAGTATCTCGGCAGGGCGGGATAGCAATCAGCCCCAGCATTTT.

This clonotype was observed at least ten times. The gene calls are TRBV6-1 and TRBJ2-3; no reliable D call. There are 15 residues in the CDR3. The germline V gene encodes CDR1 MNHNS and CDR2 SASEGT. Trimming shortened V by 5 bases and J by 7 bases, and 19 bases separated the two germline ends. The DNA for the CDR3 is TGTGCCAGCAGTCTCAGGTTTTCTAGAGTGAATACGCAGTATTTT. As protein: CASSLRFSRVNTQYF.

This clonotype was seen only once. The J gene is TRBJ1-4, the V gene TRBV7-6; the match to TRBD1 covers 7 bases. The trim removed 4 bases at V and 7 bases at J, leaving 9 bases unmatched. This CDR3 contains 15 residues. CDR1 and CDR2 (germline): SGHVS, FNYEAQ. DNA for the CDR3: TGTGCCAGCAGCTCCCCCAGGGGGTTTGGTGAAAAACTGTTTTTT. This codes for CASSSPRGFGEKLFF.

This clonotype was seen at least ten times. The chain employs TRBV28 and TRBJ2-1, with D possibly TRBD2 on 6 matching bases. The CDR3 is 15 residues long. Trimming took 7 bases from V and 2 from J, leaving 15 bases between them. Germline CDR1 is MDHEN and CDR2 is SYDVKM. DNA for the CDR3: TGTGCCAGCACGCCCGGGGGAGAGCCCTACAATGAGCAGTTCTTC. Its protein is CASTPGGEPYNEQFF.

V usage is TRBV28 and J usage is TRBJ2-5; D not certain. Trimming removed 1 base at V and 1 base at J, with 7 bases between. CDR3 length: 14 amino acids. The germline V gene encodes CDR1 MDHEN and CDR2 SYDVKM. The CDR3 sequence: CASSLLGTQETQYF. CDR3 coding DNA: TGTGCCAGCAGTTTATTAGGAACCCAAGAGACCCAGTACTTC. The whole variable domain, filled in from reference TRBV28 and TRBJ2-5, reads DVKVTQSSRYLVKRTGEKVFLECVQDMDHENMFWYRQDPGLGLRLIYFSYDVKMKEKGDIPEGYSVSREKKERFSLILESASTNQTSMYLCASSLLGTQETQYFGPGTRLLVL.

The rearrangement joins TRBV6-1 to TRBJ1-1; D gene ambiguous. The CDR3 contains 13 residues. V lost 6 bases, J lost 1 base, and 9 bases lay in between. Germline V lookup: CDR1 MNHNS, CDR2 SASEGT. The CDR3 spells CASRTTGNTEAFF. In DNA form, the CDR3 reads TGTGCCAGCAGAACGACTGGGAACACTGAAGCTTTCTTT.

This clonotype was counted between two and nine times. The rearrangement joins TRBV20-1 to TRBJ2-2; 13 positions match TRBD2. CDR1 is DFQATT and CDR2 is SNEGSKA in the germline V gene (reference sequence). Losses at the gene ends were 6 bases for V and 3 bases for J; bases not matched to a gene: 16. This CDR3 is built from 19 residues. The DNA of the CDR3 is TGCAGTGCCCCCCCCCGTCGCGGGACTAGCGGGATGTACACCGGGGAGCTGTTTTTT. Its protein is CSAPPRRGTSGMYTGELFF.